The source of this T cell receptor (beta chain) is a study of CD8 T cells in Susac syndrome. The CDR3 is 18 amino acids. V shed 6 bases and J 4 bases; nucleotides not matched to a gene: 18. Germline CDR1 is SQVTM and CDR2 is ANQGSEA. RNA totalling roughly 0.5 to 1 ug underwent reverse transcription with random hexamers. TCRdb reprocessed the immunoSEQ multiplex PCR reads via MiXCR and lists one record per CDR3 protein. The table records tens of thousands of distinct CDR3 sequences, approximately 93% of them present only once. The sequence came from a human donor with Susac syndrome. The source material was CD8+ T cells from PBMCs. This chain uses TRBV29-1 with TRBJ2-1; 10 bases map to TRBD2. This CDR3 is CSVSGDVSSGSLYNEQFF. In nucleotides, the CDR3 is TGCAGCGTCAGCGGGGATGTGTCTAGCGGGAGTTTGTACAATGAGCAGTTCTTC.